This is a list of T cell receptor beta chains from one sample in a study of T cell responses to AZD1222 COVID-19 vaccine. TCRdb's table, derived via immunoSEQ multiplex PCR, lists solely in-frame clones and lacks some. The sample comprises some 130,000 clones, about four fifths of which are singletons, and 4.1% rests with the top ten. This specimen consisted of peripheral blood, obtained on day 0 of AZD1222 vaccination. These receptors came from an adult in good health. CDR3s include the opening cysteine and the closing phenylalanine or tryptophan. A D gene is named only where the DNA matches it firmly. Where a row states a size, it is once, few, many or the class of an expanded clone; other rows omit it.

V: TRBV29-1
size: NA
D: NA
J: TRBJ1-2
DNA: TGCAGCGTTGTTCACGTCTATGGCTACACCTTC
CDR3: CSVVHVYGYTF

V: TRBV3-1/TRBV3-2
size: NA
D: NA
J: TRBJ2-7
DNA: TGTGCCAGCAGCCAAGGGGGGACGGCCTACGAGCAGTACTTC
CDR3: CASSQGGTAYEQYF

V: TRBV27
size: NA
D: NA
J: TRBJ1-2
DNA: TGTGCCAGCGGGGGGTGGGACTCCTCCGGGGATGGCTACACCTTC
CDR3: CASGGWDSSGDGYTF

V: TRBV28
size: NA
D: NA
J: TRBJ2-5
DNA: TGTGCCAGCAGTTTAGGGGGATTTGAGACCCAGTACTTC
CDR3: CASSLGGFETQYF

V: TRBV7-2
size: NA
D: NA
J: TRBJ1-5
DNA: TGTGCCAGCAGCCAGGACAACGGCAATCAGCCCCAGCATTTT
CDR3: CASSQDNGNQPQHF

V: TRBV19
size: NA
D: TRBD1
J: TRBJ2-7
DNA: TGTGCCAGTAGCACTGGGACAGGTGGCCCCTACGAGCAGTACTTC
CDR3: CASSTGTGGPYEQYF

V: TRBV5-6
size: few
D: NA
J: TRBJ2-5
DNA: TGTGCCAGCAGCACCCGGACAGACGGTTTCGAAGAGACCCAGTACTTC
CDR3: CASSTRTDGFEETQYF

V: TRBV18
size: NA
D: NA
J: TRBJ1-5
DNA: TGTGCCAGCTCAAACCGGATTTCGGAGAGCAATCAGCCCCAGCATTTT
CDR3: CASSNRISESNQPQHF

V: TRBV5-1
size: NA
D: NA
J: TRBJ1-3
DNA: TGCGCCAGCAAGTCAGGAAGCTCTGGAAACACCATATATTTT
CDR3: CASKSGSSGNTIYF

V: TRBV10-2
size: NA
D: NA
J: TRBJ2-4
DNA: TGCGCCAGCAGTGAGTCGGAGGACGGAAACATTCAGTACTTC
CDR3: CASSESEDGNIQYF

V: TRBV3-1/TRBV3-2
size: NA
D: TRBD2
J: TRBJ2-7
DNA: TGTGCCAGCAGCCAAGTAGAGCGGGGTGACTACGAGCAGTACTTC
CDR3: CASSQVERGDYEQYF

V: TRBV5-8
size: NA
D: NA
J: TRBJ2-7
DNA: TGTGCCAGCAGCCGCTCCTACGAGCAGTACTTC
CDR3: CASSRSYEQYF

V: TRBV7-9
size: once
D: NA
J: TRBJ1-2
DNA: TGTGCCAGCAGCTTAGATGGGGGAGACTATGGCTACACCTTC
CDR3: CASSLDGGDYGYTF

V: TRBV2
size: NA
D: NA
J: TRBJ1-5
DNA: TGTGCCAGCAGTGAAGAGTTTACTTGGGATCAGCCCCAGCATTTT
CDR3: CASSEEFTWDQPQHF

V: TRBV5-1
size: NA
D: NA
J: TRBJ1-4
DNA: TGCGCCAGCAGCCGGTATATGGGGCCCCAAGATGAAAAACTGTTTTTT
CDR3: CASSRYMGPQDEKLFF

V: TRBV6-5
size: NA
D: NA
J: TRBJ1-3
DNA: TGTGCCACCTTTGTACAGGGTTCTGGAAACACCATATATTTT
CDR3: CATFVQGSGNTIYF

V: TRBV7-6
size: NA
D: TRBD1
J: TRBJ2-1
DNA: TGTGCCAGCAGCTCAGGGGGCTCCTGGTTAAACAATGAGCAGTTCTTC
CDR3: CASSSGGSWLNNEQFF

V: TRBV4-1
size: NA
D: TRBD1
J: TRBJ2-7
DNA: TGCGCCAGCAGCCAAGACAGGGGGCAAAACTACGAGCAGTACTTC
CDR3: CASSQDRGQNYEQYF

V: TRBV5-6
size: NA
D: NA
J: TRBJ1-2
DNA: TGTGCCAGCCACCCGACAGGCGCGGATGGCTACACCTTC
CDR3: CASHPTGADGYTF

V: TRBV29-1
size: NA
D: TRBD1
J: TRBJ1-3
DNA: TGCAGCGCCAACGGCCAGGGGGCGTCTGGAAACACCATATATTTT
CDR3: CSANGQGASGNTIYF

V: TRBV28
size: NA
D: NA
J: TRBJ1-2
DNA: TGTGCCAGCAGTGAAGACAGTGGGACGTTTAGAGGTGGCTACACCTTC
CDR3: CASSEDSGTFRGGYTF

V: TRBV5-4
size: NA
D: NA
J: TRBJ2-3
DNA: TGTGCCAGCAGCACCGGGACCCTGACAGATACGCAGTATTTT
CDR3: CASSTGTLTDTQYF

V: TRBV29-1
size: NA
D: NA
J: TRBJ2-5
DNA: TGCAGCGTTCGTGAAGAGCCGGAGACCCAGTACTTC
CDR3: CSVREEPETQYF

V: TRBV3-1/TRBV3-2
size: NA
D: NA
J: TRBJ2-1
DNA: TGTGCCAGCAGCCAAGGATACAACAATGAGCAGTTCTTC
CDR3: CASSQGYNNEQFF

V: TRBV5-4
size: NA
D: NA
J: TRBJ1-1
DNA: TGTGCCAGCAGCCCTAACGGGAACACTGAAGCTTTCTTT
CDR3: CASSPNGNTEAFF

V: TRBV6-5
size: NA
D: NA
J: TRBJ1-2
DNA: TGTGCCACCATCCGGTATGCAGGGCGAGGCTATGGCTACACCTTC
CDR3: CATIRYAGRGYGYTF

V: TRBV11-2
size: NA
D: NA
J: TRBJ1-1
DNA: TGTGCCAGCAGCCTAGCAGGCGGTGCGGGCGCTGAAGCTTTCTTT
CDR3: CASSLAGGAGAEAFF

V: TRBV10-2
size: NA
D: NA
J: TRBJ1-3
DNA: TGCGCCAGCAGGGAAGGGATTAACTCTGGAAACACCATATATTTT
CDR3: CASREGINSGNTIYF

V: TRBV9
size: NA
D: NA
J: TRBJ2-3
DNA: TGTGCCAGCAGCACTTGGACAGGTCCCTCGGGGGCGCAGTATTTT
CDR3: CASSTWTGPSGAQYF

V: TRBV19
size: few
D: TRBD1
J: TRBJ2-7
DNA: TGTGCCAGCGGACAGGGGGCAGCATCTGGGAACGAGCAGTACTTC
CDR3: CASGQGAASGNEQYF

V: TRBV21-1
size: NA
D: NA
J: TRBJ2-5
DNA: TGTGCCAGCAGCGAATGGGCCCACCGGGACACCCTCGAGGAGACCCAGTACTTC
CDR3: CASSEWAHRDTLEETQYF

V: TRBV5-1
size: NA
D: NA
J: TRBJ1-2
DNA: TGCGCCAGCAGCGGCCTTGAAAGGTCAGGGTACGGCTACACCTTC
CDR3: CASSGLERSGYGYTF

V: TRBV5-4
size: NA
D: NA
J: TRBJ1-1
DNA: TGTGCCAGCAGCTTGTGGGATGAAGCTTTCTTT
CDR3: CASSLWDEAFF

V: TRBV5-1
size: NA
D: NA
J: TRBJ1-4
DNA: TGCGCCAGCAGCTTGGCCTTCGGCTTGGACGAAAAACTGTTTTTT
CDR3: CASSLAFGLDEKLFF

V: TRBV6-5
size: NA
D: TRBD2
J: TRBJ2-1
DNA: TGTGCCAGCAGTTACGGTAGCGGGGGGTACAATGAGCAGTTCTTC
CDR3: CASSYGSGGYNEQFF

V: TRBV7-2
size: NA
D: NA
J: TRBJ2-5
DNA: TGTGCCAGCAGCTTAGCGTCGCGGGAGACCCAGTACTTC
CDR3: CASSLASRETQYF

V: TRBV5-1
size: NA
D: NA
J: TRBJ1-1
DNA: TGCGCCAGCAGCTTGGAGGGAAAGAACACTGAAGCTTTCTTT
CDR3: CASSLEGKNTEAFF

V: TRBV9
size: NA
D: NA
J: TRBJ1-6
DNA: TGTGCCAGCAGCGCCGCCTGGGAATCGTACTCACCCCTCCACTTT
CDR3: CASSAAWESYSPLHF

V: TRBV30
size: NA
D: NA
J: TRBJ1-6
DNA: TGTGCCTGGGAGGGGGATCCTCAGGCACCCCTCCACTTT
CDR3: CAWEGDPQAPLHF

V: TRBV24-1
size: NA
D: NA
J: TRBJ2-2
DNA: TGTGCCACCACCGGACAGCTGAACACCGGGGAGCTGTTTTTT
CDR3: CATTGQLNTGELFF

V: TRBV5-1
size: NA
D: NA
J: TRBJ1-2
DNA: TGCGCCAGCAGCTTGGACAGGACGGGCGATGGCTACACCTTC
CDR3: CASSLDRTGDGYTF

V: TRBV12-5
size: NA
D: TRBD1
J: TRBJ1-1
DNA: TGTGCTAGTGGTTTGGGACAGGGTCTTTCCGAAGCTTTCTTT
CDR3: CASGLGQGLSEAFF

V: TRBV6-6
size: NA
D: TRBD1
J: TRBJ1-6
DNA: TGTGCCAGCGGGGTACGACAGGGCAATTCACCCCTCCACTTT
CDR3: CASGVRQGNSPLHF

V: TRBV19
size: NA
D: TRBD1
J: TRBJ1-1
DNA: TGTGCCTGCTCGACAGGGGGATCGGGCACTGAAGCTTTCTTT
CDR3: CACSTGGSGTEAFF

V: TRBV4-2
size: NA
D: TRBD1
J: TRBJ2-2
DNA: TGTGCCAGCAGCCAACGGACAGGGTCGAACACCGGGGAGCTGTTTTTT
CDR3: CASSQRTGSNTGELFF

V: TRBV28
size: NA
D: TRBD1
J: TRBJ1-5
DNA: TGTGCCAGCAGGACGGACAGGTTCCTCAATCAGCCCCAGCATTTT
CDR3: CASRTDRFLNQPQHF